This TCR beta chain was identified during a study of STAT5B mutations in CD4+ large granular lymphocyte leukemia. The CDR3 has 14 amino acids. Germline assignment: CDR1 SGHRS and CDR2 YFSETQ. J lost 6 bases, V lost 2 bases, and 7 bases had no gene match. Study processing details: The detection floor for productive clonotype frequency was 2.59 x 10-5. Sequencing was performed with immunoSEQ multiplex PCR; in TCRdb, only in-frame clones are kept and a portion is missing. V and J calls and clone size follow that table, whereas D and trimming were derived from the DNA. Of some 41,000 clones in the sample, around 81% were seen once.

The clonotype comes from a human donor in good health. The rearrangement links TRBV5-1 to TRBJ1-2; 7 bases agree with TRBD1. Sequencing was carried out using CD4+ T cells from blood buffy coats. The CDR3 DNA follows: TGCGCCAGCAGCTTCGGACAGGACTTTAATGGCTACACCTTC. Its protein product is CASSFGQDFNGYTF.